The 18 T cell receptor beta chains below were found in one sample sequenced in a study of shared clonotypes between healthy human individuals (dated by TCRdb to 2018 to 2021). Library preparation was by the immunoSEQ multiplex PCR assay. Imported from immuneACCESS, the table was reduced by TCRdb to in-frame sequences with V and J called. These copies leave out some clones; in studies compared against another copy, an unresolved V gene accounts for under half, and the cause of the remainder is not known. The sample includes over 2 million clones, with over 85% observed a single time. Approximately 0.13% of the sample lies in the top ten. Sequences were obtained from naive CD4+ T cells sorted from blood. Explained via the paper, the cell subset or site label denotes: CD45RA+ positively selected. The source of these receptors is a man aged 18 to 35 in good health.

This chain joins TRBV20-1 and TRBJ1-2; D gene ambiguous. The CDR3 extends over 11 amino acids. Germline-derived CDR1 and CDR2 are DFQATT and SNEGSKA (reference sequence). The CDR3, as DNA: TGCTTGGTTCGGGGTGACTATGGCTACACCTTC. Translated, it gives CLVRGDYGYTF.

The V and J genes are TRBV5-1 and TRBJ1-2; D gene unclear. The V gene's germline CDR1 is SGHRS and CDR2 YFSETQ. The CDR3 contains 14 residues. Trimming took 4 bases from V and 5 from J, leaving 15 bases between them. The DNA for the CDR3 is TGCGCCAGCAGCCCAGAAAACAGTGTATATGGCTACACCTTC. Protein: CASSPENSVYGYTF.

This clone was seen a single time. V usage is TRBV28 and J usage is TRBJ1-2; 9 nucleotides line up with TRBD1. Losses at the gene ends were 5 bases for V and 4 bases for J; bases not matched to a gene: 8. Germline assignment: CDR1 MDHEN and CDR2 SYDVKM. This CDR3 comprises 15 residues. The CDR3, as DNA: TGTGCCAGCAGTCTCACGACAGGGGGGGCCTATGGCTACACCTTC. Encoded protein: CASSLTTGGAYGYTF.

The rearrangement joins TRBV6-1 to TRBJ2-1, with no clear D. CDR1 and CDR2 from the germline V gene are MNHNS and SASEGT. The V end was cut by 4 bases, the J end by 10 bases, with 11 bases between. The CDR3 runs 12 residues. Here the CDR3 reads CASSGEVWEQFF. The CDR3, as DNA: TGTGCCAGCAGTGGAGAGGTCTGGGAGCAGTTCTTC.

The chain joins TRBV28 to TRBJ1-1, with 8 bases matching TRBD1. Trimming took 2 bases from V and 2 from J; bases not matched to a gene: 7. The CDR3 has 16 residues. CDR1 and CDR2 (germline): MDHEN, SYDVKM. In nucleotides, the CDR3 is TGTGCCAGCAGTTTAAGCCAGGGGGCAGGCAACACTGAAGCTTTCTTT. Translating it yields CASSLSQGAGNTEAFF. The full variable domain, completed using reference TRBV28 and TRBJ1-1, is DVKVTQSSRYLVKRTGEKVFLECVQDMDHENMFWYRQDPGLGLRLIYFSYDVKMKEKGDIPEGYSVSREKKERFSLILESASTNQTSMYLCASSLSQGAGNTEAFFGQGTRLTVV.

The chain recombines TRBV5-1 with TRBJ2-5; D unclear. The CDR3 runs 14 residues. In germline, CDR1 is SGHRS, CDR2 YFSETQ. Trimming cost V 1 base and J 2 bases, with 9 bases left between them. CDR3 coding DNA: TGCGCCAGCAGCTTGTTTTCCAAACAAGAGACCCAGTACTTC. It translates to CASSLFSKQETQYF.

This chain links TRBV11-2 with TRBJ2-1; TRBD2 agrees at 7 bases. Per the germline V gene, CDR1 is SGHAT and CDR2 is FQNNGV. The CDR3 consists of 14 residues. The J segment lost 6 bases and the V segment lost 5 bases, leaving 7 bases of the junction unmatched. CDR3 DNA: TGTGCCAGCAGCCCCAGCGGGGACCGCAATGAGCAGTTCTTC. This codes for CASSPSGDRNEQFF.

The chain couples TRBV6-1 to TRBJ2-2; 13 bases map to TRBD2. With V trimmed by 4 bases and J by 6 bases, 11 bases remained unmatched. The CDR3 spans 18 residues. Germline assignment: CDR1 MNHNS and CDR2 SASEGT. The CDR3 loop reads CASSGMTSGRFSSGELFF. The CDR3 DNA reads TGTGCCAGCAGTGGAATGACTAGCGGGAGGTTTAGCTCCGGGGAGCTGTTTTTT.

The V call is TRBV6-6, the J call TRBJ1-2; 7 bases agree with TRBD1. CDR1 and CDR2 from the germline V gene are MNHNY and SVGAGI (reference sequence). This CDR3 has 12 residues. J gave up 8 bases and V 6 bases, and 6 bases lay outside the gene matches. CDR3 in DNA: TGTGCCAGCAGACCAGGGGGGAAGGGCTACACCTTC. Its translation: CASRPGGKGYTF.

About this clone: Other DNA sequences within the sample encode an identical CDR3. J is TRBJ2-7 and V is TRBV5-4; the D is unclear. The length of the CDR3 is 12 residues. Trimming removed 0 bases from V and 4 bases from J, with 5 bases in between. Germline values: CDR1 SGHNT, CDR2 YYREEE (reference sequence). The CDR3 nucleotides read TGTGCCAGCAGCTTGGATTTATACGAGCAGTACTTC. It specifies CASSLDLYEQYF.

The chain uses TRBV10-3 and TRBJ1-4, with D possibly being TRBD1 (6 bases). The germline V and J ends were trimmed by 11 bases and 6 bases, with 16 bases remaining between them. The V gene's germline CDR1 is ENHRY and CDR2 SYGVKD. The CDR3 extends over 13 amino acids. The CDR3 protein is CAAAGRGDEKLFF. CDR3 sequence (DNA): TGTGCCGCCGCGGGCAGGGGAGATGAAAAACTGTTTTTT.

The chain carries TRBV18 and TRBJ1-2; no reliable D call. V lost 4 bases and J 6 bases, leaving 6 bases between the germline ends. This CDR3 has 11 amino acids. CDR1 is KGHSH and CDR2 is LQKENI in the germline V gene. The CDR3 loop reads CASSQNNGYTF. CDR3 DNA sequence: TGTGCCAGCTCACAGAACAATGGCTACACCTTC.

The chain carries TRBV4-3 and TRBJ2-6; D may correspond to TRBD1 or TRBD2 (6 bases each). V was cut by 1 base and J by 1 base, with 14 bases left in between. The CDR3 consists of 18 residues. Germline CDR1 LGHNA, CDR2 YSLEER. The CDR3 coding sequence is TGCGCCAGCAGCCAAGTCTCCGGGGGCGGGTCTGGGGCCAACGTCCTGACTTTC. Translating gives CASSQVSGGGSGANVLTF.

The CDR3: CSVYMRLGTEAFF. The CDR3 DNA is TGCAGCGTATACATGAGGTTGGGCACTGAAGCTTTCTTT. This sequence joins TRBV29-1 and TRBJ1-1, with D unclear. Between the trimmed V and J ends, which lost 6 bases and 4 bases, there was a span of 15 bases. CDR3 length: 13 residues. Looked up from germline, CDR1 is SQVTM and CDR2 is ANQGSEA.

Details on this clone: Other DNA sequences in this sample translate to the same CDR3. V is TRBV28 and J is TRBJ1-5; the D gene is possibly TRBD1 (5 bases). From germline, CDR1 is MDHEN and CDR2 SYDVKM. CDR3 length equals 14 residues. The V end was cut by 3 bases, the J end by 3 bases, with 9 bases between. The CDR3 spells CASSLGRLNQPQHF. For the CDR3, the DNA is TGTGCCAGCAGTTTGGGGCGCCTCAATCAGCCCCAGCATTTT.

This chain uses TRBV4-2 with TRBJ2-4; 9 bases agree with TRBD2. Germline-derived CDR1 and CDR2 are LGHNA and YNFKEQ. Trimming took 0 bases from V and 8 from J; bases not matched to a gene: 8. The CDR3 is made up of 16 amino acids. CDR3 coding DNA: TGTGCCAGCAGCCAAGACGGAATGGCGGGGGGGGACATTCAGTACTTC. Translation gives CASSQDGMAGGDIQYF.

This sequence joins TRBV2 and TRBJ1-4; D is unresolved. Trimming removed 7 bases from V and 8 bases from J, with 14 bases in between. The CDR3 is made up of 13 amino acids. CDR1 is SNHLY and CDR2 is FYNNEI in the germline V gene. The CDR3 loop reads CASNWSENEKLFF. The CDR3 region has the DNA TGTGCCAGCAATTGGAGCGAGAACGAAAAACTGTTTTTT.

This chain joins TRBV29-1 and TRBJ1-1; D gene unclear. Germline CDR1 SQVTM, CDR2 ANQGSEA. The V gene lost 5 bases and the J gene lost 1 base, with 17 bases spanning the gap. The CDR3 runs 15 residues. CDR3 sequence reads: CSVFVSAGSNTEAFF. CDR3 coding DNA: TGCAGCGTTTTCGTCTCGGCTGGATCGAACACTGAAGCTTTCTTT.